Given below is one T cell receptor beta chain in context. It lacks a known antigen. Base qualities are not at hand, and no much larger clone is one base apart. The CDR3 contains 16 residues, cysteine and phenylalanine counted. The CDR3 DNA has 48 bases and is translated from base 1. The germline V gene (reference sequence) sets CDR1 to LNHDA and CDR2 to SQIVND. The junction carries 14 bases between V and J, which are trimmed by 5 bases and 0 bases respectively. This sample stems from a study of radiotherapy plus CTLA-4 blockade in lung cancer (dated by TCRdb to 2016 to 2019). Background on the whole study: Among the enrolled patients, around 17% had an objective response, and roughly 30% reached disease control.

The library was prepared using the immunoSEQ multiplex PCR assay. The source is immuneACCESS, and TCRdb retained only in-frame sequences with V and J called. Part of the clones is not carried over; for the studies checked, unresolved V genes explain less than half of this, and the remainder is unexplained. Recorded for this sample are 45,000 to 55,000 clones; around nine tenths of them occurred a single time. The ten most abundant clones make up 7.8% of the sample. General findings and caveats noted by the study authors: After treatment with radiotherapy and ipilimumab, TCR clones that originated in tumors expanded in peripheral blood. The strongest predictors of response were reported to be early dynamic shifts in blood T cell clones along with a rise in serum interferon-beta following radiation.

Focal radiation therapy combined with CTLA-4 blockade (ipilimumab) was tested in patients with chemo-refractory metastatic non-small-cell lung cancer. This TCR came from a human donor with non-small cell lung cancer whose response to radiotherapy plus ipilimumab could not be evaluated. This sequence uses TRBV19 and TRBJ1-3, with the D gene call left open. The source material was peripheral blood, sampled from a patient treated with radiotherapy plus ipilimumab. The CDR3 has the sequence CASSLSDFHSGNTIYF. The DNA sequence is as follows: TGTGCCAGTAGTCTTTCGGACTTTCACTCTGGAAACACCATATATTTT.